This TCR beta chain was captured by sequencing in a study of blood T cell repertoires in COVID-19. The wider study: Sites across the United States, Italy and Spain contributed samples from acute and convalescent COVID-19. PBMCs, B-cell-depleted T cells, or T cells were the source of the cDNA or gDNA that made up the material.

Authors' analysis steps: Quantification of nucleated cells was approximated via reference gene primer amplification. Measured with immunoSEQ multiplex PCR; TCRdb has only the in-frame clones, and not every one. That table is the source of V, J and clone size, and D and trimming were worked out from the DNA. The sample has some 66,000 clones; approximately 93% are singletons. The CDR3 is 14 amino acids. Looked up from germline, CDR1 is SGHNT and CDR2 is YYREEE (reference sequence). Losses at the gene ends were 4 bases for V and 4 bases for J; bases not matched to a gene: 8. The sequence was obtained from a man between 65 and 85 years old with active COVID-19. Sample: peripheral blood. The chain recombines TRBV5-4 with TRBJ2-7; 7 bases match TRBD2. The CDR3 loop is CASSVRAGDYEQYF. CDR3 coding DNA: TGTGCCAGCAGCGTCCGGGCGGGGGATTACGAGCAGTACTTC.